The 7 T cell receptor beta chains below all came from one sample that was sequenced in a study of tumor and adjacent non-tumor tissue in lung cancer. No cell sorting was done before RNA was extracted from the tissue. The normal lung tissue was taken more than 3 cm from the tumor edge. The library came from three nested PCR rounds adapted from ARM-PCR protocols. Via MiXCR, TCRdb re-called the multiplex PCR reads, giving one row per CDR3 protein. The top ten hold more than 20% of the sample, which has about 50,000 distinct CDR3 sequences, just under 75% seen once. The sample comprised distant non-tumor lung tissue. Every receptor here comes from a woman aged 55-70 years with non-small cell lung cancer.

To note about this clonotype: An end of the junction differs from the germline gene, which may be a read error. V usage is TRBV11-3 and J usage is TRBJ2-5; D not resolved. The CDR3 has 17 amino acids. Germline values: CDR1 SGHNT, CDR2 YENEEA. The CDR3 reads CANSLFGSSTLQETQYF. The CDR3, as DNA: TGTGCCAACAGCTTGTTCGGGTCTAGTACTCTACAAGAGACCCAATACTTC.

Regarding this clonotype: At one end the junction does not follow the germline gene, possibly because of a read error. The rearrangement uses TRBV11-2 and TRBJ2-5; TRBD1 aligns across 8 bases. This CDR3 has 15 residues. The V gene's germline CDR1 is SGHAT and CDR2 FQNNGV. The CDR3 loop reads CDSSLTGTGGGTQYF. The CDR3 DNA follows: TGTGACAGCAGCTTGACAGGGACAGGAGGCGGGACCCAGTACTTC. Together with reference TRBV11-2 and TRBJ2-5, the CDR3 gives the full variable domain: EAGVAQSPRYKIIEKRQSVAFWCNPISGHATLYWYQQILGQGPKLLIQFQNNGVVDDSQLPKDRFSAERLKGVDSTLKIQPAKLEDSAVYLCDSSLTGTGGGTQYFGPGTRLLVL.

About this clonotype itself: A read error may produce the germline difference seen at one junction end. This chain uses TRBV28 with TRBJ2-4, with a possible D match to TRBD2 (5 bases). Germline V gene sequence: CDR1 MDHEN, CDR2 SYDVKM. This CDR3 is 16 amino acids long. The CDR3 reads CASSAQEAIVKNIQYF. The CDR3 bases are TGCGCCAGCAGTGCCCAGGAGGCTATAGTCAAAAACATTCAGTACTTC.

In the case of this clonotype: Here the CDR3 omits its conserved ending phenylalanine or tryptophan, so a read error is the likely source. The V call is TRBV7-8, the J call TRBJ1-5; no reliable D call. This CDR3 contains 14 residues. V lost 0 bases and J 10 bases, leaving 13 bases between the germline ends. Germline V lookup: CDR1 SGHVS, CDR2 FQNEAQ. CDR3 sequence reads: CASSLAASRGPQHS. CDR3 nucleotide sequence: TGTGCCAGCAGCTTAGCGGCCAGCCGCGGACCCCAGCATTCT.

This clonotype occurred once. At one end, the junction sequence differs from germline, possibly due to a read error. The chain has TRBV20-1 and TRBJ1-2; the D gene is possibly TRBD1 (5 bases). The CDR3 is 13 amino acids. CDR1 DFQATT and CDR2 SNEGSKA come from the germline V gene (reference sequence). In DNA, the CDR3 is TGCAATGCTAGAGTTCAGGGAGAATATGGCTACACCTTC. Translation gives CNARVQGEYGYTF.

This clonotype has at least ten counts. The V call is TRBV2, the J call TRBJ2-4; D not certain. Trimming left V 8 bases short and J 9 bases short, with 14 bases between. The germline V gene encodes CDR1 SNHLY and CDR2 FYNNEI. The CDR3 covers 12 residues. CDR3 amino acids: CASVGLVGIQYF. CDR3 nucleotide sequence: TGTGCCAGCGTCGGGCTTGTGGGCATTCAGTACTTC.

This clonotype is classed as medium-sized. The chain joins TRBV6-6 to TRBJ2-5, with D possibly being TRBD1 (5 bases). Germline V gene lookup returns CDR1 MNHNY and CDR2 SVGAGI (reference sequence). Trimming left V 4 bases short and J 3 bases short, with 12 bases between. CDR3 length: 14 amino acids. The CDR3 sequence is CASSSRAGKETQYF. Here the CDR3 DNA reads TGTGCCAGCAGTTCCAGGGCAGGTAAAGAGACCCAGTACTTC.